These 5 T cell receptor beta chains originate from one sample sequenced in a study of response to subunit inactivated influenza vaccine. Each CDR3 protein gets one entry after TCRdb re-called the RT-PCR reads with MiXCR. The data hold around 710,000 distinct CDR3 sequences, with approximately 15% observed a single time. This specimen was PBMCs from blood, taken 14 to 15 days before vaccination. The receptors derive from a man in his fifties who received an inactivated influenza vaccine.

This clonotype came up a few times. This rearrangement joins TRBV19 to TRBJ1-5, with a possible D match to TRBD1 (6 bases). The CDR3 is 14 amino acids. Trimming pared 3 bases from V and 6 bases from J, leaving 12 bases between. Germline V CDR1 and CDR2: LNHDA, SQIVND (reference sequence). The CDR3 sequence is CASSIPGGGQPQHF. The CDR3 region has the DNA TGTGCCAGTAGTATTCCCGGGGGCGGTCAGCCCCAGCATTTT. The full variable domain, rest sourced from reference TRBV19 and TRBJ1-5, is DGGITQSPKYLFRKEGQNVTLSCEQNLNHDAMYWYRQDPGQGLRLIYYSQIVNDFQKGDIAEGYSVSREKKESFPLTVTSAQKNPTAFYLCASSIPGGGQPQHFGDGTRLSIL.

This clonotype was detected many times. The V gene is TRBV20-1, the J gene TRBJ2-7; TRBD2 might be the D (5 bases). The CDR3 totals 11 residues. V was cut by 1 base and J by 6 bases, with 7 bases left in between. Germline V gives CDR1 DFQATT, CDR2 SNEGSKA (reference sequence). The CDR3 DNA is TGCAGTGCTAGAGCGGGGTTCGAGCAGTACTTC. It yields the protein CSARAGFEQYF.

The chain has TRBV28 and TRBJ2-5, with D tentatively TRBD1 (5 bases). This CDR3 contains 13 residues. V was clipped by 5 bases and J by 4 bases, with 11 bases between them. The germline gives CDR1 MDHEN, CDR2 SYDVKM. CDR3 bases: TGTGCCAGCAGTCCCCTCCAGGGAGAGACCCAGTACTTC. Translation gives CASSPLQGETQYF.

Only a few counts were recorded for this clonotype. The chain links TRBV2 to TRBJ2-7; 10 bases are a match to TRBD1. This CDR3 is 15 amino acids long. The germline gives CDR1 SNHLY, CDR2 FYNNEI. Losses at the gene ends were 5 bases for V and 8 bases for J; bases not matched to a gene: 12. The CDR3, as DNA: TGTGCCAGCAGTCCATCGGGACAGGGGCTTTCTCAGCAGTACTTC. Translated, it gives CASSPSGQGLSQQYF.

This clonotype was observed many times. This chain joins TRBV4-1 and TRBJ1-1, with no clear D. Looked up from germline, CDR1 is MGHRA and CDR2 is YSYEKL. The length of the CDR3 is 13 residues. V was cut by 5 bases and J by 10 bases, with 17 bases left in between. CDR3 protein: CASSSQEDVGAFF. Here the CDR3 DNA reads TGCGCCAGCAGCTCCCAGGAGGATGTTGGAGCTTTCTTT.